These T cell receptor beta chains were read from a single sample in a study of T cell responses to AZD1222 COVID-19 vaccine. Libraries were prepared by immunoSEQ multiplex PCR; TCRdb keeps only in-frame clonotypes and omits some of them. The sample carries 84,000 or so clones, more than 75% recorded once. The sequenced sample was peripheral blood, obtained on day 0 of MenACWY control vaccination. Source of these receptors: an adult in good health. Each CDR3 is given with its conserved first and last residue.

v_call: TRBV6-4
cdr3_aa: CASFFTRAGGEDTQYF

v_call: TRBV9
cdr3_aa: CASSVAISTSGKTEQFF

v_call: TRBV2
cdr3_aa: CASGRGVSYNEQFF

v_call: TRBV28
cdr3_aa: CASSAGDLSYEQYF

v_call: TRBV10-3
cdr3_aa: CAIGERTQETQYF

v_call: TRBV24-1
cdr3_aa: CATSEPVEGRGETQYF

v_call: TRBV5-8
cdr3_aa: CASSLGRPQYF

v_call: TRBV3-1/TRBV3-2
cdr3_aa: CASSPRDTYQPQHF

v_call: TRBV28
cdr3_aa: CASSLHRQGAALHF

v_call: TRBV10-3
cdr3_aa: CAISGTANTEAFF

v_call: TRBV6-5
cdr3_aa: CASSYVGTANEKLFF

v_call: TRBV7-9
cdr3_aa: CASSVTGELFF

v_call: TRBV6-5
cdr3_aa: CASSYGQGGFYGYTF

v_call: TRBV11-2
cdr3_aa: CASSPVSTGNNEQFF

v_call: TRBV5-1
cdr3_aa: CASSLRSTDTQYF

v_call: TRBV2
cdr3_aa: CASNLTPRDGSPLHF

v_call: TRBV18
cdr3_aa: CASSQQGPNEKLFF

v_call: TRBV4-1
cdr3_aa: CASSQDYGAQETQYF

v_call: TRBV6-5
cdr3_aa: CASRKDRVSNQPQHF

v_call: TRBV27
cdr3_aa: CASSLAGGKSTDTQYF

v_call: TRBV6-5
cdr3_aa: CASSYSETSSYNEQFF

v_call: TRBV5-1
cdr3_aa: CASSYGVEQFF

v_call: TRBV5-1
cdr3_aa: CASTVTGALNEKLFF

v_call: TRBV6-5
cdr3_aa: CATMSQGQIYTF

v_call: TRBV5-4
cdr3_aa: CASSPAGTLATNEQFF

v_call: TRBV5-6
cdr3_aa: CASSLVSRSTDTQYF

v_call: TRBV5-4
cdr3_aa: CASSLGAGPSTDTQYF

v_call: TRBV6-5
cdr3_aa: CASSSPGREAGEAFF

v_call: TRBV6-1
cdr3_aa: CASSETGLQPQHF

v_call: TRBV7-9
cdr3_aa: CASSLEAAEAFF

v_call: TRBV10-1
cdr3_aa: CASSAPLAGGNPDEQFF

v_call: TRBV19
cdr3_aa: CASIKTSGGTNEQFF

v_call: TRBV10-3
cdr3_aa: CAISDLTGELFF